This T cell receptor (beta chain) was observed in a study of T cell responses to AZD1222 COVID-19 vaccine. Findings and limits, study-wide: Donors skewed white British and female; clonal diversity was possibly underestimated.

Regarding this clone: The antigen remains undetermined.

The CDR3 contains 17 residues. V lost 8 bases, J lost 1 base, and 9 bases stayed unmatched. From germline, CDR1 is MNHGY and CDR2 SAAAGT. Repertoires were generated with immunoSEQ multiplex PCR, while TCRdb's copy carries only in-frame clones and drops some. Among some 180,000 clones, roughly 92% were seen once, and the ten largest hold 1.5% to 2%. The chain carries TRBV6-8 and TRBJ2-3; 13 nucleotides match TRBD2. This receptor was identified in an adult who received the AZD1222 COVID-19 vaccine. The specimen comprised peripheral blood, sampled 28 days after the second AZD1222 dose. CDR3 nucleotide sequence: TGTGCCAGCGGGACCGGGACTAGCGGGACCCGCACAGATACGCAGTATTTT. Residues: CASGTGTSGTRTDTQYF.